This entry lists 7 T cell receptor beta chains sequenced from one sample in a study of blood T cell repertoires in COVID-19. TCRdb's table, derived via immunoSEQ multiplex PCR, lists solely in-frame clones and lacks some. Among about 480,000 clones listed, approximately 87% were seen once. Sequenced material: PBMCs or T cells enriched from blood (not recorded which). These receptors came from a woman aged 40-49 years who had recovered from COVID-19.

This clone was detected only a few times. The CDR3 spells CASSRTPSGNTIYF. DNA for the CDR3: TGTGCCAGCAGTCGGACACCCTCTGGAAACACCATATATTTT. The V call is TRBV6-2 or TRBV6-3, the J call TRBJ1-3, with D possibly being TRBD1 (5 bases). Per the germline V gene, CDR1 is MNHEY and CDR2 is SVGEGT. Between the trimmed V and J ends, which lost 5 bases and 0 bases, there was a span of 8 bases. The CDR3 loop spans 14 amino acids.

V usage is TRBV10-3 and J usage is TRBJ2-2; TRBD1 matches at 9 bases. CDR3 length: 15 residues. Germline CDR1 and CDR2: ENHRY and SYGVKD. V shed 3 bases, J shed 7 bases, and the junction held 6 bases outside the gene matches. The CDR3 is CAISDLQGAGGELFF. In DNA, the CDR3 is TGTGCCATCAGTGACCTACAGGGGGCAGGCGGGGAGCTGTTTTTT.

V usage is TRBV24-1 and J usage is TRBJ2-3; 8 bases map to TRBD1. Per the germline V gene, CDR1 is KGHDR and CDR2 is SFDVKD. The V and J ends lost 9 bases and 2 bases, in that order; junction bases with no gene match: 9. The CDR3 extends over 15 amino acids. The CDR3 sequence: CATAPPDRDTDTQYF. CDR3 nucleotides: TGTGCCACCGCTCCTCCGGACAGGGACACAGATACGCAGTATTTT.

The V gene is TRBV6-4, the J gene TRBJ2-7; TRBD1 matches at 8 bases. This CDR3 comprises 15 residues. Germline CDR1 is MRHNA and CDR2 is SNTAGT. The junction had 12 bases not matched to a gene; V was cut back by 5 bases and J by 6 bases. The CDR3 loop is CASSYRTGRAGEQYF. The CDR3 DNA reads TGTGCCAGCAGTTATCGGACAGGGCGCGCGGGCGAGCAGTACTTC.

This chain links TRBV7-9 with TRBJ2-7; D might be TRBD1 (5 bases). CDR3 length: 19 residues. CDR1 and CDR2 from the germline V gene are SEHNR and FQNEAQ (reference sequence). Trimming removed 2 bases from V and 3 bases from J, with 26 bases in between. The CDR3 DNA sequence: TGTGCCAGCAGCTTAATTTCCAGAAGGGGCAAGGTTGGCGTCTACGAGCAGTACTTC. Translation gives CASSLISRRGKVGVYEQYF.

This sequence joins TRBV29-1 and TRBJ2-7; D is unresolved. This CDR3 contains 11 residues. The germline V and J ends were trimmed by 2 bases and 2 bases, with 4 bases remaining between them. Germline V lookup: CDR1 SQVTM, CDR2 ANQGSEA. CDR3 region: CSVEQAYEQYF. CDR3 nucleotide sequence: TGCAGCGTTGAACAGGCCTACGAGCAGTACTTC.

This clone occurred a few times. The rearrangement joins TRBV7-9 to TRBJ1-1, with 9 bases identical to TRBD1. The CDR3 consists of 18 residues. After removal of 4 bases from V and 0 bases from J, the junction contained 12 bases not matched to a gene. CDR1 and CDR2 (germline): SEHNR, FQNEAQ (reference sequence). CDR3 in DNA: TGTGCCAGCAGCTCTTCCGGACAGGGGCGCCCCCTGAACACTGAAGCTTTCTTT. As protein: CASSSSGQGRPLNTEAFF.